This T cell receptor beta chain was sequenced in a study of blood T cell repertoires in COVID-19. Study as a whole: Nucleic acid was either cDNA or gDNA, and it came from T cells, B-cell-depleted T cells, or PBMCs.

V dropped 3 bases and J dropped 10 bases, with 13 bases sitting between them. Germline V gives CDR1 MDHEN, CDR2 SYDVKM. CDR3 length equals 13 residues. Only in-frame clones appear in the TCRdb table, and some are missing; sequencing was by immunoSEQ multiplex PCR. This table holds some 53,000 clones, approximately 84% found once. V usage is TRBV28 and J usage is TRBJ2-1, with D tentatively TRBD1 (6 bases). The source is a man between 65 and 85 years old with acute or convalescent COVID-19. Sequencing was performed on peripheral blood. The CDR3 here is CASSFEQGSEQFF. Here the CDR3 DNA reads TGTGCCAGCAGTTTCGAACAGGGAAGCGAGCAGTTCTTC.